This is a list of T cell receptor beta chains from one sample in a study of low-dose radiotherapy and immunotherapy resistance in tumors. TCRdb re-derived calls from the reads in MiXCR, one entry per CDR3 protein. Of under 60,000 distinct CDR3 sequences detected, roughly 10% appear once; the ten largest clones hold approximately 6.2%. The source was PBMCs, collected before treatment. These receptors came from a female donor with ovarian cancer. Each CDR3 is given with its conserved first and last residue. A D gene is named only where the DNA matches it firmly. Rows give clone size only sometimes, using once, few, many, or a class for an expanded clone.

V gene	D gene	clone size	J gene	CDR3 length	CDR3 DNA	CDR3 protein
TRBV3-1	.	many	TRBJ1-1	14	TGTGCCAGCAGGGGCGGGGCAGGGAACACTGAAGCTTTCTTT	CASRGGAGNTEAFF
TRBV7-2	.	many	TRBJ2-3	15	TGTGCCAGCAGCCCATCAGGGACGGCAACAGATACGCAGTATTTT	CASSPSGTATDTQYF
TRBV19	.	many	TRBJ1-5	14	TGTGCCAGTAACCTTGGGGGCTGGGGTCAGCCCCAGCATTTT	CASNLGGWGQPQHF
TRBV18	.	many	TRBJ2-7	13	TGTGCCAGCTCACCGGCGGGGACCAACGAGCAGTACTTC	CASSPAGTNEQYF
TRBV20-1	TRBD1	many	TRBJ2-1	15	TGCAGTGCTAGAAGAACAGGGGGCGACTACAATGAGCAGTTCTTC	CSARRTGGDYNEQFF
TRBV27	TRBD1	many	TRBJ1-6	16	TGTGCCAGCAGCGGGACAGCCCTAACCTATAATTCACCCCTCCACTTT	CASSGTALTYNSPLHF
TRBV5-1	.	.	TRBJ2-5	14	TGCGCCAGCAGCTTAAACGGGAGAGGGGAGACCCAGTACTTC	CASSLNGRGETQYF
TRBV7-6	.	many	TRBJ2-7	15	TGTGCCAGCAGCTTATCTTCAGGGGTGAGCTACGAGCAGTACTTC	CASSLSSGVSYEQYF
TRBV5-1	.	many	TRBJ2-7	12	TGCGCCAGCAGCTTGGTCTCCTACGAGCAGTACTTC	CASSLVSYEQYF
TRBV27	TRBD2	many	TRBJ2-7	14	TGTGCCAGCATTAGGCTAGCGGGAGCGGGCGAGCAGTACTTC	CASIRLAGAGEQYF
TRBV7-8	.	.	TRBJ2-2	14	TGTACCAGCAGCTTAGCCAGTACATTCGGGGAGCTGTTTTTT	CTSSLASTFGELFF
TRBV12-3/TRBV12-4	.	.	TRBJ2-5	14	TGTGCCAGCAACTCAGGGGGGGCCCAAGAGACCCAGTACTTC	CASNSGGAQETQYF
TRBV7-3	.	many	TRBJ1-2	12	TGTGCCAGCAGCTCAGGGATTGGCGGCTACACCTTC	CASSSGIGGYTF
TRBV3-1	TRBD1	many	TRBJ2-4	16	TGTGCCAGCAGCCACCCCCGACAGGGAGCCAAAAACATTCAGTACTTC	CASSHPRQGAKNIQYF
TRBV27	.	many	TRBJ1-2	15	TGTGCCAGCAGTTTAGTCCCCAGGGTCGACTATGGCTACACCTTC	CASSLVPRVDYGYTF
TRBV25-1	.	many	TRBJ2-2	14	TGTGCCAGCAGTGAAATTGGGGGAACCGGGGAGCTGTTTTTT	CASSEIGGTGELFF
TRBV12-3/TRBV12-4	.	many	TRBJ2-7	15	TGTGCCAGCAGTTCCCCCCGGGGGCGCGGGTACGAGCAGTACTTC	CASSSPRGRGYEQYF
TRBV27	TRBD2	many	TRBJ2-7	14	TGTGCCAGCAGGGGACTAGCGGGAGGGTACGAGCAGTACTTC	CASRGLAGGYEQYF
TRBV5-6	.	.	TRBJ1-5	13	TGTGCCTGCAGCCCTAACCCAAATCAGCCCCAGCATTTT	CACSPNPNQPQHF
TRBV7-6	.	few	TRBJ1-1	15	TGTGCCAGCACATCCGGGACGGAAATGAACACTGAAGCTTTCTTT	CASTSGTEMNTEAFF
TRBV30	.	many	TRBJ1-1	13	TGTGCCTGGAGTTCTGGCCAGAACACTGAAGCTTTCTTT	CAWSSGQNTEAFF
TRBV2	TRBD2	.	TRBJ2-5	13	TGTGCCAGCAGTGGACTAGCTTCGGAGACCCAGTACTTC	CASSGLASETQYF
TRBV20-1	.	few	TRBJ2-7	14	TGCAGTGCCACCCCCCCCTGGGCCTCCTACGAGCAGTACTTC	CSATPPWASYEQYF
TRBV19	.	many	TRBJ2-3	15	TGTGCCAGTAGTATCAGGACAGCTAGCACAGATACGCAGTATTTT	CASSIRTASTDTQYF
TRBV28	.	large	TRBJ1-3	15	TGTGCCAGCAGTCCTGGTGACCGCTCTGGAAACACCATATATTTT	CASSPGDRSGNTIYF
TRBV18	.	many	TRBJ1-1	14	TGTGCCAGCTCAGATCCCGGGGAGATAATGGAAGCTTTCTTT	CASSDPGEIMEAFF
TRBV3-1	TRBD2	many	TRBJ2-7	17	TGTGCCAGCAGCCAACTAGCGGGAGGCCCGGTCTCCTACGAGCAGTACTTC	CASSQLAGGPVSYEQYF
TRBV6-1	.	many	TRBJ2-7	15	TGTGCCAGCAGGGACCCGTCCAGGTCGGGTGGCGAGCAGTACTTC	CASRDPSRSGGEQYF
TRBV10-3	TRBD2	.	TRBJ2-1	17	TGTGCCATCAGTCCGGGACTAGCGGGGGGCCCGGGCAATGAGCAGTTCTTC	CAISPGLAGGPGNEQFF
TRBV9	TRBD1	many	TRBJ1-4	13	TGTGCCAGCGCGGGACAGAGGAATGAAAAACTGTTTTTT	CASAGQRNEKLFF
TRBV12-3/TRBV12-4	.	many	TRBJ2-2	17	TGTGCCAGCAGTTTAGCTGGCGGGGGCTCGAACACCGGGGAGCTGTTTTTT	CASSLAGGGSNTGELFF
TRBV29-1	TRBD2	many	TRBJ2-5	14	TGCAGCGCGCAGACTAGCGGGGGGGCGGAGACCCAGTACTTC	CSAQTSGGAETQYF
TRBV28	.	many	TRBJ2-7	15	TGTGCCAGCAGTTTAGAGTCTCCAGGGGCCTACGAGCAGTACTTC	CASSLESPGAYEQYF
TRBV5-5	.	many	TRBJ2-2	15	TGTGCCAGCAGCCCGGGGACAATAAACACCGGGGAGCTGTTTTTT	CASSPGTINTGELFF
TRBV28	.	many	TRBJ2-6	15	TGTGCCAGCAGTTTTGTAGGGGCCGGGGCCAACGTCCTGACTTTC	CASSFVGAGANVLTF
TRBV28	.	many	TRBJ2-7	14	TGTGCCAGCAGTCCGCGCGGAGATAGCCACGAGCAGTACTTC	CASSPRGDSHEQYF
TRBV10-3	.	many	TRBJ1-6	12	TGTGCCATCAGAACAGATAATTCACCCCTCCACTTT	CAIRTDNSPLHF
TRBV6-2/TRBV6-3	TRBD2	many	TRBJ2-2	15	TGTGCCAGCAGTTACGGGACTAGCGGGAGTAGGGAGCTGTTTTTT	CASSYGTSGSRELFF
TRBV18	.	many	TRBJ2-5	14	TGTGCCAGCTCACCATCCCAGAACGCAGAGACCCAGTACTTC	CASSPSQNAETQYF
TRBV20-1	.	.	TRBJ2-3	13	TGCAGTGCTAGAGACCCACGGACAGATACGCAGTATTTT	CSARDPRTDTQYF
TRBV7-2	TRBD1	many	TRBJ1-2	14	TGTGCCAGCAGCGTACAGGGGGGTCCCTATGGCTACACCTTC	CASSVQGGPYGYTF
TRBV2	.	many	TRBJ2-3	16	TGTGCCAGCAGCTACCCGAGGGGGGCGAACACAGATACGCAGTATTTT	CASSYPRGANTDTQYF
TRBV4-2	.	many	TRBJ2-7	15	TGTGCCAGCAGCCAAGAGTGGACGACCGTTTACGAGCAGTACTTC	CASSQEWTTVYEQYF
TRBV12-3/TRBV12-4	TRBD2	many	TRBJ2-2	15	TGTGCCAGCAGTTTAGTGGGACTAGCTACCGGGGAGCTGTTTTTT	CASSLVGLATGELFF
TRBV6-2/TRBV6-3	TRBD1	many	TRBJ1-2	15	TGTGCCAGCAGTTACCCCTGGACAGGGAAGAACGGCTACACCTTC	CASSYPWTGKNGYTF
TRBV19	TRBD1	many	TRBJ2-1	11	TGTGCCAGTACCTCGACAGGGGGCCTCTTCTTC	CASTSTGGLFF
TRBV20-1	.	many	TRBJ1-1	11	TGCAGTGCCCCCGTTGAGACTGAAGCTTTCTTT	CSAPVETEAFF
TRBV7-3	.	many	TRBJ2-1	14	TGTGCCAGCAGGGGAAGGTTACGAGGTATTGAGCAGTTCTTC	CASRGRLRGIEQFF
TRBV3-1	.	many	TRBJ2-7	13	TGTGCCAGCAGCCAAGGGTCGGGATACGAGCAGTACTTC	CASSQGSGYEQYF
TRBV28	.	many	TRBJ1-2	14	.	CASSFLAGAGGYTF